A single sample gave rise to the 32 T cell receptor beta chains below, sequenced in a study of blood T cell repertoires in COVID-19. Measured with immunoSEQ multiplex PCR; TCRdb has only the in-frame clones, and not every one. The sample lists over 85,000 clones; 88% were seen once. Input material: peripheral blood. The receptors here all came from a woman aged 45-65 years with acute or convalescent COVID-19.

CDR3 sequence: CASSPRDSTYEQYF. The CDR3, as DNA: TGTGCCAGCAGCCCCCGGGACTCCACCTACGAGCAGTACTTC. The V gene is TRBV9, the J gene TRBJ2-7; TRBD2 might be the D (6 bases). Between the trimmed V and J ends, which lost 4 bases and 2 bases, there was a span of 13 bases. The germline V gene encodes CDR1 SGDLS and CDR2 YYNGEE. This CDR3 has 14 amino acids. Full variable domain (missing parts from reference TRBV9 and TRBJ2-7): DSGVTQTPKHLITATGQRVTLRCSPRSGDLSVYWYQQSLDQGLQFLIQYYNGEERAKGNILERFSAQQFPDLHSELNLSSLELGDSALYFCASSPRDSTYEQYFGPGTRLTVT.

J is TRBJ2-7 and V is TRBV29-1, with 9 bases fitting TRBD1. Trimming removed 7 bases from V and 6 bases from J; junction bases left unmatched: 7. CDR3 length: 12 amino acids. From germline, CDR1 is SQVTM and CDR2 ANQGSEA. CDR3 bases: TGCAGCGGAGGACAGGGGCAGGGCGAGCAGTACTTC. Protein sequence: CSGGQGQGEQYF.

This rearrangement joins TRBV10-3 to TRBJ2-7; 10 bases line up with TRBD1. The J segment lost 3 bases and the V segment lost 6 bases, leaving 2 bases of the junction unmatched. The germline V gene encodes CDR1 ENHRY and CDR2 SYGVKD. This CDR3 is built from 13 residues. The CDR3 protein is CAIRGDRGYEQYF. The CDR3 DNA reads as TGTGCCATCAGGGGGGACAGGGGCTACGAGCAGTACTTC.

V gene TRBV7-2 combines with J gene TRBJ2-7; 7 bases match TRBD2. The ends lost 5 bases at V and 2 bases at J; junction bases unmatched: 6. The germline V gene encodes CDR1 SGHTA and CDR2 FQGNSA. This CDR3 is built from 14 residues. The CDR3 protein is CASSLGLGPYEQYF. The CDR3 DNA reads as TGTGCCAGCAGCCTCGGACTAGGGCCCTACGAGCAGTACTTC.

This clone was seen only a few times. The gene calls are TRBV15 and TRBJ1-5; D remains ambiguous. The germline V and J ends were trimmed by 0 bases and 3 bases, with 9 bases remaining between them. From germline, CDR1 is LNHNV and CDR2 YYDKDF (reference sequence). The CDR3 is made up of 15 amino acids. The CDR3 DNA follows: TGTGCCACCAGCAGAGAGGTTACAGTCAATCAGCCCCAGCATTTT. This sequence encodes CATSREVTVNQPQHF.

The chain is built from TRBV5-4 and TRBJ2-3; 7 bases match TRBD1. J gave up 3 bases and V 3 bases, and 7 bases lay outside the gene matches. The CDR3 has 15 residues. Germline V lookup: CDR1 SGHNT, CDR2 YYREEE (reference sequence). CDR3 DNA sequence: TGTGCCAGCAGCTATACCGACAGGGAAACAGATACGCAGTATTTT. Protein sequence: CASSYTDRETDTQYF. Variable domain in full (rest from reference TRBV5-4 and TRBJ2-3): ETGVTQSPTHLIKTRGQQVTLRCSSQSGHNTVSWYQQALGQGPQFIFQYYREEENGRGNFPPRFSGLQFPNYSSELNVNALELDDSALYLCASSYTDRETDTQYFGPGTRLTVL.

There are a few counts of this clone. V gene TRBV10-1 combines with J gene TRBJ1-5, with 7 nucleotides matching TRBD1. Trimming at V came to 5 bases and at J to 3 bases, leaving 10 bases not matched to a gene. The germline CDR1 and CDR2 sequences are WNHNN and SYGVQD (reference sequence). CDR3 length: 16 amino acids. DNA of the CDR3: TGCGCCAGCAGTTGGACAGGAGACGCTCACAATCAGCCCCAGCATTTT. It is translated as CASSWTGDAHNQPQHF.

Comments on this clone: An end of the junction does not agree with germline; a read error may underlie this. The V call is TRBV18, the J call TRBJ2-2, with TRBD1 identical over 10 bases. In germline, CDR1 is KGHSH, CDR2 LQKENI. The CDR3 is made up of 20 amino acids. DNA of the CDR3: TGTGCCAGCTCGCCACCGGGACAGGGGCGACCCCCCGCCGTTACCGGGGAGCTGTTTTTT. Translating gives CASSPPGQGRPPAVTGELFF.

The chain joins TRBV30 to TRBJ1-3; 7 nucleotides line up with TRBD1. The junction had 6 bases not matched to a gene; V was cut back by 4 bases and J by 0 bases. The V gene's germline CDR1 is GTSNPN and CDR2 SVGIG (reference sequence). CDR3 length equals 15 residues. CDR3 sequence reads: CAWTGQSTSGNTIYF. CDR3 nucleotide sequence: TGTGCCTGGACGGGACAGTCTACCTCTGGAAACACCATATATTTT.

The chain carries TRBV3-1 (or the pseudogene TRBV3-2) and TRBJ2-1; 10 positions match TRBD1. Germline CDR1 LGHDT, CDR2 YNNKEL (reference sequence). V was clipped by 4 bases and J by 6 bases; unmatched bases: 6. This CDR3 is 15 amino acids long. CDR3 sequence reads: CASSPRDRGSNEQFF. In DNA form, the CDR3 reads TGTGCCAGCAGCCCCCGGGACAGGGGATCCAATGAGCAGTTCTTC.

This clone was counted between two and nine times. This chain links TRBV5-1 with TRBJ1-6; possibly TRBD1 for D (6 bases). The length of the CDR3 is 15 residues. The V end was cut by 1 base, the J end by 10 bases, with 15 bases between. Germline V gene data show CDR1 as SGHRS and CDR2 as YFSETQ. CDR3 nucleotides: TGCGCCAGCAGCTTGATTTCAGGGGTAAGCTCACCCCTCCACTTT. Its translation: CASSLISGVSSPLHF.

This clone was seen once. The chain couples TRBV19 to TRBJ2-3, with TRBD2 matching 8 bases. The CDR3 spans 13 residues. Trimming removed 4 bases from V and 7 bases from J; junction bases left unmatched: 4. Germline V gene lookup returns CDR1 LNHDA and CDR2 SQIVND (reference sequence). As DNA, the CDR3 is TGTGCCAGTAGTACACTAGCGGATAATACGCAGTATTTT. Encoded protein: CASSTLADNTQYF. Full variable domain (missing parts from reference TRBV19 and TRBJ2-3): DGGITQSPKYLFRKEGQNVTLSCEQNLNHDAMYWYRQDPGQGLRLIYYSQIVNDFQKGDIAEGYSVSREKKESFPLTVTSAQKNPTAFYLCASSTLADNTQYFGPGTRLTVL.

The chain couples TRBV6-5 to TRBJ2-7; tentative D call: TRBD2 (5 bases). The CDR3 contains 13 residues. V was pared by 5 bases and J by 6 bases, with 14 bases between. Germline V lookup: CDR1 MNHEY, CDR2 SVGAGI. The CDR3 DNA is TGTGCCAGCAGTATCGGACGGGATCGCGAGCAGTACTTC. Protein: CASSIGRDREQYF.

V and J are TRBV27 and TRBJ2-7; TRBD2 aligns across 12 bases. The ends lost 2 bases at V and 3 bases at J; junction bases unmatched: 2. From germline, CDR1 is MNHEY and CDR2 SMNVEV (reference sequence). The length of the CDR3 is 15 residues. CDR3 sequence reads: CASSLLAGGFYEQYF. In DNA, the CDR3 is TGTGCCAGCAGTTTACTAGCGGGAGGGTTCTACGAGCAGTACTTC.

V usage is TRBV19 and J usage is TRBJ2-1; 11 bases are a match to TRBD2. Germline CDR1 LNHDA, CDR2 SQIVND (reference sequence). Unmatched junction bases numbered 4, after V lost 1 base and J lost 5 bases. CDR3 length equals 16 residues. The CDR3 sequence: CASSIVGGLADNEQFF. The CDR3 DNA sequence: TGTGCCAGTAGTATAGTGGGGGGACTAGCGGACAATGAGCAGTTCTTC.

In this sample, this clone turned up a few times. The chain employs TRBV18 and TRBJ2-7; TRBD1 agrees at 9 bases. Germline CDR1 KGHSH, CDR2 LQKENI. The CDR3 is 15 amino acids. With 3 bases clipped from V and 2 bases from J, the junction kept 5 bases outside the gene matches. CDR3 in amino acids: CASSPSQGAAYEQYF. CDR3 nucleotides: TGTGCCAGCTCACCGTCACAGGGGGCAGCCTACGAGCAGTACTTC.

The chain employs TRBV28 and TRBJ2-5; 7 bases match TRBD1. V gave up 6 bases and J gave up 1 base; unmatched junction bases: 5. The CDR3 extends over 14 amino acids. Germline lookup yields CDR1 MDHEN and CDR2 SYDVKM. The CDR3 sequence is CASRPDRVQETQYF. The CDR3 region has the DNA TGTGCCAGCAGACCTGACAGGGTCCAAGAGACCCAGTACTTC.

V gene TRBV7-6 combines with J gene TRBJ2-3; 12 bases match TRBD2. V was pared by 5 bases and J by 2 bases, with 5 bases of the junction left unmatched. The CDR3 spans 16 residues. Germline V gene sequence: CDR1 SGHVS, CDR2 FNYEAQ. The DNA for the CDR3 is TGTGCCAGCAGCCCCGGACTAGCGGGATCCACAGATACGCAGTATTTT. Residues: CASSPGLAGSTDTQYF.

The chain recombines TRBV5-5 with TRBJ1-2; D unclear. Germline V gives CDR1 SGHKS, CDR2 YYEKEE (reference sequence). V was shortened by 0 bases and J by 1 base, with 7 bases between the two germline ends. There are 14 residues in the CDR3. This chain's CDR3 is CASSLGGLNYGYTF. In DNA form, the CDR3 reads TGTGCCAGCAGCTTGGGTGGGCTTAACTATGGCTACACCTTC.

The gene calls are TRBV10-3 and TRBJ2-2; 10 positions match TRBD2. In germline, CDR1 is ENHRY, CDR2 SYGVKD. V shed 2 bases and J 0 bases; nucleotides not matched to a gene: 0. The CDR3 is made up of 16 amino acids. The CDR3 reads CAISETSGTNTGELFF. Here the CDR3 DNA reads TGTGCCATCAGTGAGACTAGCGGGACGAACACCGGGGAGCTGTTTTTT.

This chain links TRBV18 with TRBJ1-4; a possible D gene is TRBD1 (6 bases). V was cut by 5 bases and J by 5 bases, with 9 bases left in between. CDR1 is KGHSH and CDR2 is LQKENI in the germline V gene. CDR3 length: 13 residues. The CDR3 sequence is CASSGQPNEKLFF. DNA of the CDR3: TGTGCCAGCTCAGGACAGCCCAATGAAAAACTGTTTTTT.

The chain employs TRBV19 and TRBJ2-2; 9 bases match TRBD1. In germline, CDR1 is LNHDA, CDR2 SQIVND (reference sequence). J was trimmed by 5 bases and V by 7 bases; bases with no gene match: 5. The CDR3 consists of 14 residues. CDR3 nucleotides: TGTGCCAGTATTGGGACAGGGTGGACCGGGGAGCTGTTTTTT. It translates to CASIGTGWTGELFF.

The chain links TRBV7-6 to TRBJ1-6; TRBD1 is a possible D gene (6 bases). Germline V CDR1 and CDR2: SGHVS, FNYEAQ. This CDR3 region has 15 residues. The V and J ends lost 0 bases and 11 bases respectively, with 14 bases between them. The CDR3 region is CASSLATGPLAPLHF. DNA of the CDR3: TGTGCCAGCAGCTTAGCGACAGGTCCCTTGGCACCCCTCCACTTT.

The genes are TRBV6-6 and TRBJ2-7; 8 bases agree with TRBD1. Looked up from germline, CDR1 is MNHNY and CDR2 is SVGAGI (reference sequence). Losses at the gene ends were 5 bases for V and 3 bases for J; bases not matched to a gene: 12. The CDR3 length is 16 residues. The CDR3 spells CASSRGYRQGRYEQYF. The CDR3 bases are TGTGCCAGCAGTCGAGGTTATAGACAGGGGCGCTACGAGCAGTACTTC.

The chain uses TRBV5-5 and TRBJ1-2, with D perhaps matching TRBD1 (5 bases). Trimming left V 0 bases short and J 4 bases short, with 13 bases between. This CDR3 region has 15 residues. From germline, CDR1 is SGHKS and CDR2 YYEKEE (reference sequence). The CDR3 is CASSLAKGQGYGYTF. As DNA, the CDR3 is TGTGCCAGCAGCTTGGCCAAAGGTCAGGGCTATGGCTACACCTTC.

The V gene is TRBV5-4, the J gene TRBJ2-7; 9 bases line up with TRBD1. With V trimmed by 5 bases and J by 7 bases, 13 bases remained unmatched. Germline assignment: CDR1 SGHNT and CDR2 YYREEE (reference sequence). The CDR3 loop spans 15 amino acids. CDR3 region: CASSYRDRALLEQYF. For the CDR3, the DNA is TGTGCCAGCAGTTACCGGGACAGGGCTCTCCTAGAGCAGTACTTC.

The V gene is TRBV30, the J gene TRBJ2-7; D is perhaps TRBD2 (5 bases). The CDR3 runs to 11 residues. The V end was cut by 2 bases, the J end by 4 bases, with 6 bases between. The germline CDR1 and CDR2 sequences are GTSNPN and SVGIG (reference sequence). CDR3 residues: CAWSPGYEQYF. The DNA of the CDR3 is TGTGCCTGGAGTCCGGGGTACGAGCAGTACTTC.

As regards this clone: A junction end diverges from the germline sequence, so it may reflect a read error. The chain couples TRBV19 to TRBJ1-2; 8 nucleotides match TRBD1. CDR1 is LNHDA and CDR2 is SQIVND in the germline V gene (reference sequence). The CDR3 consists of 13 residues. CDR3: CASSPRTGNQLAF. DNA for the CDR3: TGTGCCAGTAGTCCCCGGACAGGGAACCAGCTCGCCTTC.

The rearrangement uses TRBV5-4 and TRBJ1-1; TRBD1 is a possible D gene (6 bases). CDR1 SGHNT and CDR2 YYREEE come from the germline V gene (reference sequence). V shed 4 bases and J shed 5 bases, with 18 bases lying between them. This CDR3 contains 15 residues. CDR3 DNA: TGTGCCAGCAGCCCAGGGGCAGGGCTTGAGACTGAAGCTTTCTTT. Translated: CASSPGAGLETEAFF. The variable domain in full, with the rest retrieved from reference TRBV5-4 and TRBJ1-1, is ETGVTQSPTHLIKTRGQQVTLRCSSQSGHNTVSWYQQALGQGPQFIFQYYREEENGRGNFPPRFSGLQFPNYSSELNVNALELDDSALYLCASSPGAGLETEAFFGQGTRLTVV.

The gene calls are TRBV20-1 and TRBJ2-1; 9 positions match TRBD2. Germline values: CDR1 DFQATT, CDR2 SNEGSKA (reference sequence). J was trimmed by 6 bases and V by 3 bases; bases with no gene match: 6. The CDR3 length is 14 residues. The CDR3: CSASVGGRGNEQFF. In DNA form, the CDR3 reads TGCAGTGCTAGTGTGGGCGGGAGGGGCAATGAGCAGTTCTTC.

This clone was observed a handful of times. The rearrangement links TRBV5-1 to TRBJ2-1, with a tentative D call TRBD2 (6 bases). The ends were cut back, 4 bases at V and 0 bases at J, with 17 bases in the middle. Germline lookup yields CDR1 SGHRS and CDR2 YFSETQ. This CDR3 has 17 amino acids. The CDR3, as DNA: TGCGCCAGCAGCCGTCCCGGGACTCTAGACTCCTACAATGAGCAGTTCTTC. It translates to CASSRPGTLDSYNEQFF.

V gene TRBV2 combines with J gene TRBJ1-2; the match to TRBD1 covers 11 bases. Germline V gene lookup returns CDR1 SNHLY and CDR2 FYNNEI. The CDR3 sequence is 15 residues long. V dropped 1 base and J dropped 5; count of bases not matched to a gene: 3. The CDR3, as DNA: TGTGCCAGCAGTGAAGGGACAGGGGGCGGATATGGCTACACCTTC. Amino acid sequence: CASSEGTGGGYGYTF.